These 28 T cell receptor beta chains were sequenced from one sample in a study of shared clonotypes between healthy human individuals. Repertoires were generated with immunoSEQ multiplex PCR, while TCRdb's copy carries only in-frame clones and drops some. The sample lists some 1,600,000 clones, 95% to 99% seen once, with roughly 0.45% in the top ten. Sequenced material: naive CD4+ T cells sorted from blood. Documented subset: CD45RA+ positively selected. Receptors were obtained from a man aged 25-40 years in good health.

V gene TRBV14 combines with J gene TRBJ1-4; weak D call: TRBD1 (6 bases). This CDR3 has 16 residues. The V gene lost 5 bases and the J gene lost 7 bases, with 20 bases spanning the gap. Per the germline V gene, CDR1 is SGHDN and CDR2 is FVKESK. The DNA for the CDR3 is TGTGCCAGCAGCTTCCTGCTTCCAGGGGCGCGTGAAAAACTGTTTTTT. This gives the protein CASSFLLPGAREKLFF.

The rearrangement joins TRBV6-5 to TRBJ2-3; a weak D match, TRBD2 (5 bases). The V end lost 0 bases, the J end lost 7 bases, and 11 bases lay between the germline ends. Germline-derived CDR1 and CDR2 are MNHEY and SVGAGI. The CDR3 is 14 residues long. CDR3: CASSYSRAGYTQYF. CDR3 coding DNA: TGTGCCAGCAGTTACTCGCGGGCTGGGTATACGCAGTATTTT.

The gene calls are TRBV29-1 and TRBJ2-1, with 8 nucleotides matching TRBD2. The germline CDR1 and CDR2 sequences are SQVTM and ANQGSEA. V shed 2 bases, J shed 6 bases, and the junction held 6 bases outside the gene matches. The CDR3 contains 14 residues. CDR3 region: CSVERVAGFNEQFF. The CDR3 nucleotides are TGCAGCGTTGAAAGGGTAGCGGGATTCAATGAGCAGTTCTTC.

V is TRBV28 and J is TRBJ2-7, with 9 nucleotides matching TRBD1. The length of the CDR3 is 16 residues. The trim removed 8 bases at V and 1 base at J, leaving 12 bases unmatched. CDR1 and CDR2 from the germline V gene are MDHEN and SYDVKM. CDR3 sequence: CASSYKGGTGSYEQYF. The DNA of the CDR3 is TGTGCCAGCTCCTATAAGGGTGGGACAGGGTCCTACGAGCAGTACTTC.

The chain uses TRBV29-1 and TRBJ1-1; TRBD1 matches 8 bases. V shed 7 bases and J 5 bases; nucleotides not matched to a gene: 12. CDR3 size: 14 residues. Per germline, CDR1 SQVTM and CDR2 ANQGSEA. In DNA, the CDR3 is TGCAGCGCCCGAGAGACAGGGGCGCATACTGAAGCTTTCTTT. The encoded protein is CSARETGAHTEAFF.

J is TRBJ2-5 and V is TRBV14, with TRBD1 matching 9 bases. The CDR3 covers 14 residues. V was pared by 4 bases and J by 4 bases, with 4 bases of the junction left unmatched. CDR1 SGHDN and CDR2 FVKESK come from the germline V gene. Written as DNA, the CDR3 is TGTGCCAGCAGCCGAACAGGGGGCGGAGAGACCCAGTACTTC. It is translated as CASSRTGGGETQYF. The entire variable domain, with the rest obtained from reference TRBV14 and TRBJ2-5, is as follows: EAGVTQFPSHSVIEKGQTVTLRCDPISGHDNLYWYRRVMGKEIKFLLHFVKESKQDESGMPNNRFLAERTGGTYSTLKVQPAELEDSGVYFCASSRTGGGETQYFGPGTRLLVL.

The chain has TRBV18 and TRBJ2-7; TRBD2 matches at 9 bases. Germline loops: CDR1 KGHSH, CDR2 LQKENI. The CDR3 spans 15 residues. V lost 2 bases, J lost 2 bases, and 4 bases stayed unmatched. This CDR3 is CASSPALAGPYEQYF. As DNA, the CDR3 is TGTGCCAGCTCACCAGCACTAGCGGGCCCCTACGAGCAGTACTTC.

The chain is built from TRBV18 and TRBJ2-6; D unresolved. In germline, CDR1 is KGHSH, CDR2 LQKENI. Trimming cost V 1 base and J 0 bases, with 19 bases left between them. The CDR3 runs 20 residues. Written as DNA, the CDR3 is TGTGCCAGCTCACCACGGGTGAGGAAAATCGGAAGCTCTGGGGCCAACGTCCTGACTTTC. Protein product: CASSPRVRKIGSSGANVLTF.

The chain combines TRBV5-4 with TRBJ2-1; possibly TRBD2 for D (6 bases). CDR3 length equals 14 residues. Germline V gene sequence: CDR1 SGHNT, CDR2 YYREEE (reference sequence). Between the trimmed V and J ends, which lost 4 bases and 4 bases, there was a span of 12 bases. The CDR3 coding sequence is TGTGCCAGCAGCCTTACCGGGACTTACAATGAGCAGTTCTTC. Protein: CASSLTGTYNEQFF.

This rearrangement joins TRBV4-1 to TRBJ2-7; D is ambiguous. The CDR3 has 13 amino acids. Trimming cost V 0 bases and J 3 bases, with 6 bases left between them. Germline V gene lookup returns CDR1 MGHRA and CDR2 YSYEKL. CDR3 DNA: TGCGCCAGCAGCCAAGAGGGGTTCTACGAGCAGTACTTC. It codes for CASSQEGFYEQYF.

J is TRBJ2-7 and V is TRBV4-1; a possible D gene is TRBD1 (6 bases). The length of the CDR3 is 16 residues. Germline CDR1 MGHRA, CDR2 YSYEKL. Trimming took off 2 bases at V and 4 bases at J, with 18 bases between the two ends. The CDR3 DNA follows: TGCGCCAGCAGCCAAAGCCTCCGGGACAAAAAATACGAGCAGTACTTC. This translates into CASSQSLRDKKYEQYF.

The genes are TRBV18 and TRBJ2-7, with D perhaps matching TRBD1 or TRBD2 (5 bases each). V shed 3 bases and J shed 6 bases, with 9 bases lying between them. CDR3 length: 12 residues. CDR1 and CDR2 from the germline V gene are KGHSH and LQKENI. In DNA, the CDR3 is TGTGCCAGCTCACCCGACGGGGCCGAGCAGTACTTC. Translation: CASSPDGAEQYF. Filled out from reference TRBV18 and TRBJ2-7, the complete variable domain reads NAGVMQNPRHLVRRRGQEARLRCSPMKGHSHVYWYRQLPEEGLKFMVYLQKENIIDESGMPKERFSAEFPKEGPSILRIQQVVRGDSAAYFCASSPDGAEQYFGPGTRLTVT.

The CDR3 sequence is CASSKTGGGFSGANVLTF. In DNA form, the CDR3 reads TGTGCCAGCAGCAAAACAGGGGGTGGTTTCTCTGGGGCCAACGTCCTGACTTTC. V and J are TRBV5-6 and TRBJ2-6; 8 bases line up with TRBD1. Germline CDR1 reads SGHDT; CDR2 reads YYEEEE. The CDR3 covers 18 residues. Unmatched junction bases numbered 9, after V lost 4 bases and J lost 0 bases.

This clone was observed once. The same CDR3 arises from other DNA sequences in this sample as well. The chain uses TRBV5-5 and TRBJ1-5, with D uncertain. Germline values: CDR1 SGHKS, CDR2 YYEKEE (reference sequence). The CDR3 consists of 13 residues. V lost 0 bases, J lost 7 bases, and 8 bases lay in between. The CDR3 bases are TGTGCCAGCAGCTTGGACAGCGTACAGCCCCAGCATTTT. It codes for CASSLDSVQPQHF.

This chain connects TRBV5-1 to TRBJ2-5, with 14 bases aligning to TRBD2. The V and J ends lost 0 bases and 3 bases, in that order; junction bases with no gene match: 4. CDR1 and CDR2 from the germline V gene are SGHRS and YFSETQ. CDR3 length: 17 amino acids. The CDR3 DNA follows: TGCGCCAGCAGCTTGGTCGGGACTAGCGGGGGAGAAGAGACCCAGTACTTC. Amino acids: CASSLVGTSGGEETQYF.

V and J are TRBV5-1 and TRBJ1-1, with 9 bases fitting TRBD1. Unmatched junction bases numbered 8, after V lost 4 bases and J lost 1 base. CDR1 and CDR2 (germline): SGHRS, YFSETQ. This CDR3 region has 16 residues. The CDR3 is CASSPWTGAPNTEAFF. The CDR3 DNA reads as TGCGCCAGCAGCCCCTGGACAGGGGCCCCGAACACTGAAGCTTTCTTT.

The chain couples TRBV19 to TRBJ2-3; 7 bases map to TRBD2. With 6 bases clipped from V and 0 bases from J, the junction kept 6 bases outside the gene matches. The CDR3 is 15 amino acids. The germline gives CDR1 LNHDA, CDR2 SQIVND (reference sequence). CDR3 amino acids: CASSPSGPSTDTQYF. As DNA, the CDR3 is TGTGCCAGTAGCCCTAGCGGACCTAGCACAGATACGCAGTATTTT.

This chain uses TRBV5-1 with TRBJ2-1; possible D gene TRBD2, 5 bases. The CDR3 has 17 amino acids. Per the germline V gene, CDR1 is SGHRS and CDR2 is YFSETQ. V was shortened by 4 bases and J by 6 bases, with 23 bases between the two germline ends. In nucleotides, the CDR3 is TGCGCCAGCAGCCCGACCTCGGGTCCCGGGGATCGCAATGAGCAGTTCTTC. Translation: CASSPTSGPGDRNEQFF.

V is TRBV27 and J is TRBJ2-7; 8 bases match TRBD2. With 5 bases clipped from V and 2 bases from J, the junction kept 8 bases outside the gene matches. This CDR3 region has 15 residues. CDR1 and CDR2 (germline): MNHEY, SMNVEV (reference sequence). In nucleotides, the CDR3 is TGTGCCAGCAGTCCCCTCCGGGAGGGAACCTACGAGCAGTACTTC. It specifies CASSPLREGTYEQYF.

The rearrangement uses TRBV5-1 and TRBJ2-2, with TRBD1 matching 8 bases. CDR1 and CDR2 (germline): SGHRS, YFSETQ. V was clipped by 4 bases and J by 5 bases; unmatched bases: 10. The CDR3 loop spans 16 amino acids. CDR3 loop: CASSTGQGTGTGELFF. The CDR3 DNA follows: TGCGCCAGCAGCACTGGACAGGGTACGGGGACCGGGGAGCTGTTTTTT.

This chain links TRBV7-2 with TRBJ2-1; TRBD1 aligns across 9 bases. This CDR3 is built from 17 residues. V lost 5 bases and J lost 7; bases outside the gene matches: 15. Germline values: CDR1 SGHTA, CDR2 FQGNSA. CDR3 region: CASSRLTGTGKENEQFF. CDR3 nucleotides: TGTGCCAGCAGCCGACTTACCGGGACAGGGAAAGAAAATGAGCAGTTCTTC.

A remark on this clone: The same CDR3 arises from other DNA sequences in this sample as well. The chain recombines TRBV7-2 with TRBJ1-5; no firm D call. The CDR3 spans 12 residues. CDR1 and CDR2 from the germline V gene are SGHTA and FQGNSA. The V and J ends lost 2 bases and 5 bases respectively, with 4 bases between them. The CDR3 bases are TGTGCCAGCAGCTTACGGGATCAGCCCCAGCATTTT. Translating it yields CASSLRDQPQHF.

The rearrangement links TRBV5-1 to TRBJ2-1, with a possible D match to TRBD2 (5 bases). CDR3 length: 15 amino acids. The V end was cut by 4 bases, the J end by 9 bases, with 20 bases between. Per germline, CDR1 SGHRS and CDR2 YFSETQ. The CDR3 DNA follows: TGCGCCAGCAGCGATAGCGACCGCCTTTCTGTTGAGCAGTTCTTC. Its translation: CASSDSDRLSVEQFF.

With regard to this clone: This sample also contains other DNA sequences that code for the same CDR3. This rearrangement joins TRBV28 to TRBJ1-2, with D possibly being TRBD1 (5 bases). V lost 4 bases, J lost 2 bases, and 8 bases lay in between. This CDR3 spans 13 amino acids. CDR1 is MDHEN and CDR2 is SYDVKM in the germline V gene. The CDR3 DNA reads TGTGCCAGCAGTTCCCGGGACAACTATGGCTACACCTTC. Its protein product is CASSSRDNYGYTF.

This sequence joins TRBV7-6 and TRBJ2-3, with 8 bases that match TRBD2. CDR3 size: 16 residues. CDR1 SGHVS and CDR2 FNYEAQ come from the germline V gene. V was pared by 2 bases and J by 4 bases, with 8 bases of the junction left unmatched. The CDR3: CASSLLPGGPSDTQYF. CDR3 bases: TGTGCCAGCAGCTTACTGCCGGGAGGGCCTTCAGATACGCAGTATTTT.

V usage is TRBV7-6 and J usage is TRBJ1-4; possible D gene TRBD1, 5 bases. The ends were cut back, 1 base at V and 7 bases at J, with 19 bases in the middle. CDR1 SGHVS and CDR2 FNYEAQ come from the germline V gene. This CDR3 is built from 17 residues. CDR3 sequence: CASSLVSSGAAGEKLFF. DNA for the CDR3: TGTGCCAGCAGCTTAGTTTCCTCCGGGGCGGCCGGTGAAAAACTGTTTTTT.

The chain is built from TRBV28 and TRBJ1-2; 7 bases are a match to TRBD1. Germline V gives CDR1 MDHEN, CDR2 SYDVKM. The CDR3 sequence is 12 residues long. V trimming: 5 bases; J trimming: 6 bases; junction bases outside the gene matches: 3. CDR3 protein: CASSQGVHGYTF. As DNA, the CDR3 is TGTGCCAGCAGTCAGGGGGTTCATGGCTACACCTTC.

The chain uses TRBV6-1 and TRBJ1-2, with D hard to call. Trimming pared 2 bases from V and 6 bases from J, leaving 7 bases between. Germline CDR1 is MNHNS and CDR2 is SASEGT. The CDR3 runs to 12 residues. Here the CDR3 DNA reads TGTGCCAGCAGTGAACGGGGTGATGGCTACACCTTC. Protein product: CASSERGDGYTF.